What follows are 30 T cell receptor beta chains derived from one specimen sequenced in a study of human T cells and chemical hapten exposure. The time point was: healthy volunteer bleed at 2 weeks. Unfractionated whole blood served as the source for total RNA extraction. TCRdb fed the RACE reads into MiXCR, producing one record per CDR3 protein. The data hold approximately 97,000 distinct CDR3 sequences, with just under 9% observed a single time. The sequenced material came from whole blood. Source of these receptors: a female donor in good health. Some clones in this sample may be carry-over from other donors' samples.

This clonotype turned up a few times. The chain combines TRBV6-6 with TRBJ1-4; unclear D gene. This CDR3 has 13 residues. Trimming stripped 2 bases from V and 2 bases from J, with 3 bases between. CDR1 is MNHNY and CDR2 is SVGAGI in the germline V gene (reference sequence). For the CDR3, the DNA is TGTGCCAGCAGTTACACTACTAATGAAAAACTGTTTTTT. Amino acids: CASSYTTNEKLFF.

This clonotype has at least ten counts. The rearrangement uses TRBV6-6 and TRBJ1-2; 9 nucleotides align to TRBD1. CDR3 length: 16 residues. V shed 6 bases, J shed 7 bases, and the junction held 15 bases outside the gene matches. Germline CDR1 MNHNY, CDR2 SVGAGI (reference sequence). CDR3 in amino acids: CASRAGTGTIPPGYTF. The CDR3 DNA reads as TGTGCCAGCAGAGCCGGGACAGGGACCATTCCCCCTGGCTACACCTTC.

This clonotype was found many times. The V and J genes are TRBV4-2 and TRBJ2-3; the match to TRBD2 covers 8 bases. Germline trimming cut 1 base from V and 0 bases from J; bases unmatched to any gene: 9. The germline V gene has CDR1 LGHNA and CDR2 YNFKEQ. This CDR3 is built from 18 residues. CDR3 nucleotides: TGTGCCAGCAGCCAAGTTGCGGGAGGCTTTCTTAGCACAGATACGCAGTATTTT. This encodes CASSQVAGGFLSTDTQYF.

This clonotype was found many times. The CDR3 loop is CASILMGTQYF. In DNA form, the CDR3 reads TGTGCCAGCATCCTCATGGGTACCCAGTACTTC. The gene calls are TRBV6-2 or TRBV6-3 and TRBJ2-5; D gene ambiguous. Germline V gene lookup returns CDR1 MNHEY and CDR2 SVGEGT. The CDR3 totals 11 residues. V was clipped by 7 bases and J by 8 bases, with 11 bases between them.

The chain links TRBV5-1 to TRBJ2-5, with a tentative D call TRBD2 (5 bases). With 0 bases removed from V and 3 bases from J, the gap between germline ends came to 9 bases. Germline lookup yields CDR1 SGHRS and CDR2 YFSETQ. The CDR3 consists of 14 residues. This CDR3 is CASSLGWGEETQYF. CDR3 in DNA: TGCGCCAGCAGCTTGGGCTGGGGAGAAGAGACCCAGTACTTC.

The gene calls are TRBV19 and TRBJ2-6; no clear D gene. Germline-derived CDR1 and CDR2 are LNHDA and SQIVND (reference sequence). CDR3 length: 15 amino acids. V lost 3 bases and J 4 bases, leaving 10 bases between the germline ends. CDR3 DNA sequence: TGTGCCAGTAGTATCCCCTTGACGGGGGCCAACGTCCTGACTTTC. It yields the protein CASSIPLTGANVLTF.

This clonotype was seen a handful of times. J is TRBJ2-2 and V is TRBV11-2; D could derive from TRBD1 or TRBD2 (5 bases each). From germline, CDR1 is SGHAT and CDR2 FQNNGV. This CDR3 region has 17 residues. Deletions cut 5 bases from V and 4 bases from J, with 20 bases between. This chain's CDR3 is CASSLAHYSGATGELFF. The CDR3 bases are TGTGCCAGCAGCCTAGCCCATTACTCCGGGGCCACCGGGGAGCTGTTTTTT.

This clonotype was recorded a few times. The CDR3 DNA sequence: TGTGCCAGCGGAGGGGAGACCCAGTACTTC. Its translation is CASGGETQYF. This chain uses TRBV6-2 or TRBV6-3 with TRBJ2-5; the D gene is possibly TRBD2 (6 bases). Germline loops: CDR1 MNHEY, CDR2 SVGEGT. This CDR3 comprises 10 residues. The V end was cut by 8 bases, the J end by 5 bases, with 6 bases between.

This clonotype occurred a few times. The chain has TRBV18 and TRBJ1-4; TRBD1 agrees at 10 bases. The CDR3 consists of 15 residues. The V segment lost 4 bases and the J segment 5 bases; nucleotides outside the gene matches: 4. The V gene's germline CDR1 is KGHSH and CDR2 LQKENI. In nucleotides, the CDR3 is TGTGCCAGCTCACTAATGGGACAGGGGAATGAAAAACTGTTTTTT. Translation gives CASSLMGQGNEKLFF.

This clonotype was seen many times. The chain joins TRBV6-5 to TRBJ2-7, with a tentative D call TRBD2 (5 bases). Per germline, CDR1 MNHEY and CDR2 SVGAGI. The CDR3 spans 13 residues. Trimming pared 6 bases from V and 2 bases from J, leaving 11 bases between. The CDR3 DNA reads TGTGCCAGCAGCAGAGACGGGACCTACGAGCAGTACTTC. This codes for CASSRDGTYEQYF.

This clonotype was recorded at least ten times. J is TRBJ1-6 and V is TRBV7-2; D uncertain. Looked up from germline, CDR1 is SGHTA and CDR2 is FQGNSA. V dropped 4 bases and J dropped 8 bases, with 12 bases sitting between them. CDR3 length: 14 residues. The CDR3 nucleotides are TGTGCCAGCAGCTCCAGCGGAAATGATTCACCCCTCCACTTT. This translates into CASSSSGNDSPLHF.

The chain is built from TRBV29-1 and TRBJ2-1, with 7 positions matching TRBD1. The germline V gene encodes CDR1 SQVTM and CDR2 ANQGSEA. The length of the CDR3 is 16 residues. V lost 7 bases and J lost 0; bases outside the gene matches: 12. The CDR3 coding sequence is TGCAGCGAGACTAACTTCAGGGGGAGCTCCTACAATGAGCAGTTCTTC. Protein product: CSETNFRGSSYNEQFF.

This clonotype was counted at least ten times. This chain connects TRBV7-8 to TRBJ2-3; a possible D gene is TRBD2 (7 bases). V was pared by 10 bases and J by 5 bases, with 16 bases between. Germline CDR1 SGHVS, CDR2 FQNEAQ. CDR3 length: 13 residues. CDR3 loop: CATYPGGGDTQYF. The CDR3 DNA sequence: TGTGCCACTTATCCGGGGGGCGGAGATACGCAGTATTTT.

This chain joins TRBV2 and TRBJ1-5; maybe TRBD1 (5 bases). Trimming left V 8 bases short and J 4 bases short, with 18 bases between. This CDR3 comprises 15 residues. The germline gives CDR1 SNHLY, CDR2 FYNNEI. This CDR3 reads CASLAGRYANQPQHF. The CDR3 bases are TGTGCCAGCTTGGCAGGGAGGTACGCAAATCAGCCCCAGCATTTT.

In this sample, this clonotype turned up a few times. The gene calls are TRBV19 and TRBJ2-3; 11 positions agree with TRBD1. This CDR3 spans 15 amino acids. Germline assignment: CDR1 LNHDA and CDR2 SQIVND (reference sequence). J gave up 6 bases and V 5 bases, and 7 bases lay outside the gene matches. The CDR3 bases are TGTGCCAGTAGTTCCCGGGACAGGGGGTCGGATACGCAGTATTTT. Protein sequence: CASSSRDRGSDTQYF.

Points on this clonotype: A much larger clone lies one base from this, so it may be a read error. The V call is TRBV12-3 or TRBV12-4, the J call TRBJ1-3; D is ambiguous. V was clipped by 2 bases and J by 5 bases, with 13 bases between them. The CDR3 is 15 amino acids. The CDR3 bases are TGTGCCAGCAGTTTAAGCTGGCACGGGAGAAACACCATATATTTT. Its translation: CASSLSWHGRNTIYF.

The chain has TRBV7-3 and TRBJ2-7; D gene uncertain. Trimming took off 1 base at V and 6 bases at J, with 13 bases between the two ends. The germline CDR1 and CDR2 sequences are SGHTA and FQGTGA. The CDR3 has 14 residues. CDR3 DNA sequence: TGTGCCAGCAGCTTAAACAACATGGCACTCGAGCAGTACTTC. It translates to CASSLNNMALEQYF.

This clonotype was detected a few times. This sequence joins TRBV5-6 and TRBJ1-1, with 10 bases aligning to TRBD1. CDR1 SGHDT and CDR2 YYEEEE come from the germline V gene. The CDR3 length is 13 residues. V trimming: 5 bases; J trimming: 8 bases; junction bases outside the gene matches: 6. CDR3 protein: CASRTTGGLEAFF. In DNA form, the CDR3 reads TGTGCCAGCAGGACGACAGGGGGCCTCGAAGCTTTCTTT.

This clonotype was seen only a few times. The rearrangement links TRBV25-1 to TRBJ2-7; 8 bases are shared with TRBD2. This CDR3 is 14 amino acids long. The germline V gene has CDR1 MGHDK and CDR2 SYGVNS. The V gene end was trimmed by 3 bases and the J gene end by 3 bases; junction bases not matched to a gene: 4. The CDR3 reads CASSDPGTSYEQYF. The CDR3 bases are TGTGCCAGCAGTGACCCCGGGACTAGCTACGAGCAGTACTTC.

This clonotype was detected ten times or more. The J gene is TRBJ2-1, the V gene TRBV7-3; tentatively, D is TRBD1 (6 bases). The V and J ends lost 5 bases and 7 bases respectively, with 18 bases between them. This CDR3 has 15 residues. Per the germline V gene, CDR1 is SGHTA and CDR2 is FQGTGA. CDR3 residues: CASSLPDRFGNEQFF. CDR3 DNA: TGTGCCAGCAGCCTCCCAGACAGGTTTGGGAATGAGCAGTTCTTC.

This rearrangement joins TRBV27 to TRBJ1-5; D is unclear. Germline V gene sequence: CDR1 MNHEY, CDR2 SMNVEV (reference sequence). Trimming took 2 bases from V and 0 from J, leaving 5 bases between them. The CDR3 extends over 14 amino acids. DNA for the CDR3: TGTGCCAGCAGTTTAAGTTTTAGCAATCAGCCCCAGCATTTT. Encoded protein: CASSLSFSNQPQHF.

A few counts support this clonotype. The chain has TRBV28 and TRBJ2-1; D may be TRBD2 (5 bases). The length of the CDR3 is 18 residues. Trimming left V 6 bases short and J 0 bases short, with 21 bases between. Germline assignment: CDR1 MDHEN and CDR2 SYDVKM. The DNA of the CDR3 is TGTGCCAGCAGCCCCGGACTCTTCACCAATAGCTCCTACAATGAGCAGTTCTTC. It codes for CASSPGLFTNSSYNEQFF.

DNA for the CDR3: TGTGCCAGCAGTCAGGGACTAGCGGGAGGGCCCTGGCAGTTCTTC. Its protein product is CASSQGLAGGPWQFF. The V call is TRBV27, the J call TRBJ2-1, with 16 bases that match TRBD2. Trimming cost V 5 bases and J 12 bases; bases outside gene matches: 7. The V gene's germline CDR1 is MNHEY and CDR2 SMNVEV (reference sequence). The CDR3 totals 15 residues.

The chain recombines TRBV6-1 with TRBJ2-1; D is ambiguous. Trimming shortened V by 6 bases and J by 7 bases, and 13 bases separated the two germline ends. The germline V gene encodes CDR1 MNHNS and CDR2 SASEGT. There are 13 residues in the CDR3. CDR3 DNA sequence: TGTGCCAGCAGCATTAAGTTTGGGAATGAGCAGTTCTTC. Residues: CASSIKFGNEQFF.

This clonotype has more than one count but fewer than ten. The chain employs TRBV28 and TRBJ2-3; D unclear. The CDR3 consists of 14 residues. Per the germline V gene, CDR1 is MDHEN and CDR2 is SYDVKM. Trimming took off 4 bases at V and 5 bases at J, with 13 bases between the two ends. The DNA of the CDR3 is TGTGCCAGCAGTTCCCCCGGCGGCCTAGATACGCAGTATTTT. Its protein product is CASSSPGGLDTQYF.

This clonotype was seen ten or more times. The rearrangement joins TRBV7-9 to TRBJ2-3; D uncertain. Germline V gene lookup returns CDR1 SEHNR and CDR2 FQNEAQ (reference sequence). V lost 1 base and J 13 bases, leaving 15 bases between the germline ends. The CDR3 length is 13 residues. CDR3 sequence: CASSLGVRTQKYF. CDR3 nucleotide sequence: TGTGCCAGCAGCTTAGGAGTCCGCACACAGAAGTATTTT.

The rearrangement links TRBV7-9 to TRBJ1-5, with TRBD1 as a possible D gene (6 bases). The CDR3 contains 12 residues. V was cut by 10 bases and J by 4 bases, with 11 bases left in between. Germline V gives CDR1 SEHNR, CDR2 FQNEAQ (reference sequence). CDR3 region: CATTQGNQPQHF. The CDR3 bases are TGTGCCACCACACAGGGAAATCAGCCCCAGCATTTT. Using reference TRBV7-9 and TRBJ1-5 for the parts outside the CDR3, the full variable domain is DTGVSQNPRHKITKRGQNVTFRCDPISEHNRLYWYRQTLGQGPEFLTYFQNEAQLEKSRLLSDRFSAERPKGSFSTLEIQRTEQGDSAMYLCATTQGNQPQHFGDGTRLSIL.

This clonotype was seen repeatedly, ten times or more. For the CDR3, the DNA is TGTGCCAGCAGGTCGGACAGGCCCTCTGGAAACACCATATATTTT. Translation gives CASRSDRPSGNTIYF. This chain links TRBV5-5 with TRBJ1-3; 7 bases agree with TRBD1. V trimming: 5 bases; J trimming: 0 bases; junction bases outside the gene matches: 5. Germline lookup yields CDR1 SGHKS and CDR2 YYEKEE (reference sequence). The CDR3 totals 15 residues.

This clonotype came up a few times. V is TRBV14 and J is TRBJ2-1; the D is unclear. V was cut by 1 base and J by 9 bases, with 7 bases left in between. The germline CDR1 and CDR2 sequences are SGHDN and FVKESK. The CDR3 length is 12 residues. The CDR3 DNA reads TGTGCCAGCAGCCAAGTAAACTTTGAGCAGTTCTTC. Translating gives CASSQVNFEQFF.

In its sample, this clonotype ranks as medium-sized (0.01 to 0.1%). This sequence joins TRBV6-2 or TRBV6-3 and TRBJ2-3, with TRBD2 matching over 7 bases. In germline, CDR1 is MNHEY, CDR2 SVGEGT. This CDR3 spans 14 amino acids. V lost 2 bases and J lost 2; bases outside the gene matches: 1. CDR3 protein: CASSYGRATDTQYF. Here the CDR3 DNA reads TGTGCCAGCAGTTACGGGAGGGCCACAGATACGCAGTATTTT.